The rows below give T cell receptor beta chains drawn from one sample of a study of blood T cell repertoires in COVID-19. Clones were sequenced by immunoSEQ multiplex PCR, and TCRdb holds only the in-frame ones, with some missing. The sample records about 250,000 clones, 65% to 90% being singletons. The specimen sequenced was peripheral blood. The receptor set was obtained from a woman of 80 years or more with active or convalescent COVID-19. Each CDR3 is given with its conserved first and last residue. The order of the fields is clone size, D gene, J gene, V gene, CDR3 DNA, CDR3 protein. D genes are given only for firm matches. Size values are once, few and many counts, or a class for expanded clones, and some rows have none.

abundance: NA
d_gene: TRBD1
j_gene: TRBJ1-6
v_gene: TRBV7-9
CDR3nt: TGTGCCAGCAGAAAAGGGACAGCTCATAATTCACCCCTCCACTTT
CDR3aa: CASRKGTAHNSPLHF

abundance: NA
d_gene: NA
j_gene: TRBJ1-4
v_gene: TRBV7-6
CDR3nt: TGTGCCAGCAGCACATCCCCAACTAATGAAAAACTGTTTTTT
CDR3aa: CASSTSPTNEKLFF

abundance: NA
d_gene: NA
j_gene: TRBJ2-6
v_gene: TRBV5-8
CDR3nt: TGTGCCAGCAGCTTGGTTGGCGGCTCTGGGGCCAACGTCCTGACTTTC
CDR3aa: CASSLVGGSGANVLTF

abundance: NA
d_gene: NA
j_gene: TRBJ1-4
v_gene: TRBV7-9
CDR3nt: TGTGCCAGCAGCGTTGATGGCGGCAGGGTGTTTTTT
CDR3aa: CASSVDGGRVFF

abundance: NA
d_gene: TRBD1
j_gene: TRBJ1-2
v_gene: TRBV2
CDR3nt: TGTGCCAGCACGCCGGACAGGGGGACCTATGGCTACACCTTC
CDR3aa: CASTPDRGTYGYTF

abundance: NA
d_gene: NA
j_gene: TRBJ1-1
v_gene: TRBV5-1
CDR3nt: TGCGCCAGCACCCAACCAGGGATAGTGAACACTGAAGCTTTCTTT
CDR3aa: CASTQPGIVNTEAFF

abundance: NA
d_gene: NA
j_gene: TRBJ2-7
v_gene: TRBV2
CDR3nt: TGTGCCAGCAGTGCCAACCAGGGGCTCGAGCAGTACTTC
CDR3aa: CASSANQGLEQYF

abundance: NA
d_gene: TRBD2
j_gene: TRBJ2-7
v_gene: TRBV3-1/TRBV3-2
CDR3nt: TGTGCCAGCAGCCAAGATTCGGGGTCGTGGGGGGGACCCTACGAGCAGTACTTC
CDR3aa: CASSQDSGSWGGPYEQYF

abundance: NA
d_gene: TRBD2
j_gene: TRBJ2-3
v_gene: TRBV5-4
CDR3nt: TGTGCCAGCAGCTTGCCAGCGGGAGGGCTATATACGCAGTATTTT
CDR3aa: CASSLPAGGLYTQYF

abundance: NA
d_gene: NA
j_gene: TRBJ2-7
v_gene: TRBV19
CDR3nt: TGTGCCAGTAGTCCAACAGGGTTCCCCTCCTACGAGCAGTACTTC
CDR3aa: CASSPTGFPSYEQYF

abundance: NA
d_gene: TRBD1
j_gene: TRBJ1-4
v_gene: TRBV15
CDR3nt: TGTGCCACCAGCAGACAAATCGGGACAGGCAGAAAACTGTTTTTT
CDR3aa: CATSRQIGTGRKLFF

abundance: NA
d_gene: TRBD1
j_gene: TRBJ2-5
v_gene: TRBV7-9
CDR3nt: TGTGCCAGCAGCTTAGATTGGACAGGACAAGAGACCCAGTACTTC
CDR3aa: CASSLDWTGQETQYF

abundance: NA
d_gene: TRBD1
j_gene: TRBJ2-5
v_gene: TRBV5-1
CDR3nt: TGCGCCAGCAGCCTATTCGGACAGGGGCAAGGAGAGACCCAGTACTTC
CDR3aa: CASSLFGQGQGETQYF

abundance: NA
d_gene: NA
j_gene: TRBJ1-6
v_gene: TRBV5-1
CDR3nt: TGCGCCAGCACCAGCGGGGATAATTCACCCCTCCACTTT
CDR3aa: CASTSGDNSPLHF

abundance: NA
d_gene: NA
j_gene: TRBJ2-2
v_gene: TRBV28
CDR3nt: TGTGCCAGCAGCCAGGTGAACACCGGGGAGCTGTTTTTT
CDR3aa: CASSQVNTGELFF

abundance: NA
d_gene: TRBD1
j_gene: TRBJ1-2
v_gene: TRBV5-1
CDR3nt: TGCGCCAGCAGCCACCAGACAGGGGGCTCGGATGGCTACACCTTC
CDR3aa: CASSHQTGGSDGYTF

abundance: few
d_gene: TRBD1
j_gene: TRBJ1-2
v_gene: TRBV3-1/TRBV3-2
CDR3nt: TGTGCCAGCAGCCTCCGGGACAGTCCCAACTATGGCTACACCTTC
CDR3aa: CASSLRDSPNYGYTF

abundance: NA
d_gene: NA
j_gene: TRBJ2-7
v_gene: TRBV28
CDR3nt: TGTGCCAGCAACTCAAACAGGGATTCCTACGAGCAGTACTTC
CDR3aa: CASNSNRDSYEQYF

abundance: NA
d_gene: TRBD1
j_gene: TRBJ1-6
v_gene: TRBV2
CDR3nt: TGTGCCAGCAGTGATGCTGACAGGGAGTGGTCACCCCTCCACTTT
CDR3aa: CASSDADREWSPLHF

abundance: once
d_gene: TRBD1
j_gene: TRBJ1-2
v_gene: TRBV19
CDR3nt: TGTGCCAGTAGCCGCCGGGACAGCACCTTTGGCTACACCTTC
CDR3aa: CASSRRDSTFGYTF

abundance: NA
d_gene: NA
j_gene: TRBJ2-2
v_gene: TRBV19
CDR3nt: TGTGCCAGTAGTATAGATCGGTCCGGGGAGCTGTTTTTT
CDR3aa: CASSIDRSGELFF

abundance: NA
d_gene: TRBD2
j_gene: TRBJ2-1
v_gene: TRBV19
CDR3nt: TGTGCCAGTAGCCTTACTAGCGGGAGAATGTATGAGCAGTTCTTC
CDR3aa: CASSLTSGRMYEQFF

abundance: NA
d_gene: TRBD1
j_gene: TRBJ1-5
v_gene: TRBV30
CDR3nt: TGTGCCTGGAGCGCGAACAGGGGAAGCAATCAGCCCCAGCATTTT
CDR3aa: CAWSANRGSNQPQHF

abundance: NA
d_gene: NA
j_gene: TRBJ1-1
v_gene: TRBV6-5
CDR3nt: TGTGCCAGCATCGACAGCCTGAACACTGAAGCTTTCTTT
CDR3aa: CASIDSLNTEAFF

abundance: NA
d_gene: TRBD2
j_gene: TRBJ2-1
v_gene: TRBV28
CDR3nt: TGTGCCAGCAGTTTGGGGACTAGCGGGAGTAGTGAGTTCTTC
CDR3aa: CASSLGTSGSSEFF

abundance: NA
d_gene: NA
j_gene: TRBJ1-2
v_gene: TRBV2
CDR3nt: TGTGCCAGCAAGGCGGGGCCTGGCGGCTACACCTTC
CDR3aa: CASKAGPGGYTF

abundance: NA
d_gene: NA
j_gene: TRBJ1-4
v_gene: TRBV5-4
CDR3nt: TGTGCCAGCAGCTCCTCGAGGAAGGAAAAACTGTTTTTT
CDR3aa: CASSSSRKEKLFF

abundance: NA
d_gene: NA
j_gene: TRBJ2-3
v_gene: TRBV29-1
CDR3nt: TGCAGCGTTTTACTAGGAGGCACAGATACGCAGTATTTT
CDR3aa: CSVLLGGTDTQYF

abundance: NA
d_gene: NA
j_gene: TRBJ1-4
v_gene: TRBV29-1
CDR3nt: TGCAGCGTTAGAGGATCAAACAGGGCTGATGAAAAACTGTTTTTT
CDR3aa: CSVRGSNRADEKLFF

abundance: NA
d_gene: NA
j_gene: TRBJ2-3
v_gene: TRBV6-6
CDR3nt: TGTGCCAGCAGTTACGATGTGGGCGGCACAGATACGCAGTATTTT
CDR3aa: CASSYDVGGTDTQYF

abundance: NA
d_gene: NA
j_gene: TRBJ2-1
v_gene: TRBV20-1
CDR3nt: TGCAGTGCTAGTGGGGTGCGGGGAGTCTACAATGAGCAGTTCTTC
CDR3aa: CSASGVRGVYNEQFF

abundance: NA
d_gene: NA
j_gene: TRBJ1-5
v_gene: TRBV30
CDR3nt: TGTGCCTGTAATAATCAGCCCCAGCATTTT
CDR3aa: CACNNQPQHF

abundance: NA
d_gene: TRBD2
j_gene: TRBJ2-1
v_gene: TRBV5-4
CDR3nt: TGTGCCAGCAGCAATGGGGGGGGCTCCTACAATGAGCAGTTCTTC
CDR3aa: CASSNGGGSYNEQFF

abundance: NA
d_gene: NA
j_gene: TRBJ1-5
v_gene: TRBV18
CDR3nt: TGTGCCAGCTCACCTAGGGGGATTCAGCCCCAGCATTTT
CDR3aa: CASSPRGIQPQHF

abundance: NA
d_gene: NA
j_gene: TRBJ1-5
v_gene: TRBV3-1/TRBV3-2
CDR3nt: TGTGCCAGCAGCCATACAGGAAGGAATCAGCCCCAGCATTTT
CDR3aa: CASSHTGRNQPQHF

abundance: NA
d_gene: NA
j_gene: TRBJ2-5
v_gene: TRBV19
CDR3nt: TGTGCCAGTAGTATGCCAGGAACGCTCTGGGAGACCCAGTACTTC
CDR3aa: CASSMPGTLWETQYF

abundance: NA
d_gene: NA
j_gene: TRBJ2-7
v_gene: TRBV28
CDR3nt: TGTGCCAGCAGTCCTTTAGAGACACGTTTCTCCTACGAGCAGTACTTC
CDR3aa: CASSPLETRFSYEQYF

abundance: NA
d_gene: TRBD1
j_gene: TRBJ2-5
v_gene: TRBV5-6
CDR3nt: TGTGCCAGCAGCTCAACAGGGGGCCTACAAGAGACCCAGTACTTC
CDR3aa: CASSSTGGLQETQYF

abundance: NA
d_gene: NA
j_gene: TRBJ2-5
v_gene: TRBV11-2
CDR3nt: TGTGCCAGCAGCTTAAACTTTGAGACCCAGTACTTC
CDR3aa: CASSLNFETQYF

abundance: once
d_gene: NA
j_gene: TRBJ2-2
v_gene: TRBV5-5
CDR3nt: TGTGCCAGCAGCTTGTCCCAAGGGAGCGGGGAGCTGTTTTTT
CDR3aa: CASSLSQGSGELFF

abundance: NA
d_gene: TRBD2
j_gene: TRBJ2-7
v_gene: TRBV5-4
CDR3nt: TGTGCCAGCAGATTGACTAGCGGGAGCCACGAGCAGTACTTC
CDR3aa: CASRLTSGSHEQYF

abundance: once
d_gene: TRBD2
j_gene: TRBJ2-3
v_gene: TRBV28
CDR3nt: TGTGCCAGCAGTTCAAAACCGGGACTAGCTAATCCAGATACGCAGTATTTT
CDR3aa: CASSSKPGLANPDTQYF